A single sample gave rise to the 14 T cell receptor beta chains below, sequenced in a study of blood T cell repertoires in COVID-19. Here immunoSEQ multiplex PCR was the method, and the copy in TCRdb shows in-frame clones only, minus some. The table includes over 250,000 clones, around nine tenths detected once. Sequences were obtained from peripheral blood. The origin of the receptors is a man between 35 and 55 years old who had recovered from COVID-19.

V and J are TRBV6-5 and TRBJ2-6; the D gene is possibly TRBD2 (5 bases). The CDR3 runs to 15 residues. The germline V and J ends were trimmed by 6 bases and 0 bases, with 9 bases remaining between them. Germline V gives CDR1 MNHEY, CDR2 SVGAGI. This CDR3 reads CASSKGSSGANVLTF. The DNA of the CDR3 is TGTGCCAGCAGCAAAGGGAGCTCTGGGGCCAACGTCCTGACTTTC.

The CDR3 here is CASRAGGLKQYF. The CDR3 coding sequence is TGTGCCAGCAGAGCGGGAGGGCTGAAGCAGTACTTC. V is TRBV12-3 or TRBV12-4 and J is TRBJ2-7, with 10 bases fitting TRBD2. V was pared by 6 bases and J by 8 bases, with 4 bases of the junction left unmatched. This CDR3 has 12 residues.

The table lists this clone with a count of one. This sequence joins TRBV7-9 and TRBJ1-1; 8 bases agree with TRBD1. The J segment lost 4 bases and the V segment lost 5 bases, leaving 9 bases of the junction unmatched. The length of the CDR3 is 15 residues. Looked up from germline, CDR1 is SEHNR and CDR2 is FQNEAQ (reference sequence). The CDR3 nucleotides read TGTGCCAGCAGCCTAGAGACAGGGGCGGGCACTGAAGCTTTCTTT. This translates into CASSLETGAGTEAFF.

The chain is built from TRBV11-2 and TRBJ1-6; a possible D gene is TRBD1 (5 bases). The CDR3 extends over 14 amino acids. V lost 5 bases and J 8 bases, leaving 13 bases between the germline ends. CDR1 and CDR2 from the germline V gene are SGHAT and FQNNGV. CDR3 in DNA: TGTGCCAGCAGCCCGACGACAGTTTATTCACCCCTCCACTTT. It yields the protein CASSPTTVYSPLHF.

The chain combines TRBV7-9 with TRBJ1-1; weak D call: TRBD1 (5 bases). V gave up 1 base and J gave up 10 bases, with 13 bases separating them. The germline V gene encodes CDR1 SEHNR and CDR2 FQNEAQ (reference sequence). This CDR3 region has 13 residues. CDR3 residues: CASSLVQVGVAFF. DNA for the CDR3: TGTGCCAGCAGCTTAGTCCAGGTAGGGGTAGCTTTCTTT.

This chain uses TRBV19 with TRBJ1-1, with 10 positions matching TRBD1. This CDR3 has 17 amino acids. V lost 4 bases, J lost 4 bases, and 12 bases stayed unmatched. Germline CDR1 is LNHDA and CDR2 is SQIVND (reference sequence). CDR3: CASSTPPGQGLTTEAFF. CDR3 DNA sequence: TGTGCCAGTAGTACGCCACCGGGACAGGGGTTGACCACTGAAGCTTTCTTT. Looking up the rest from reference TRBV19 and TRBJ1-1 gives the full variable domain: DGGITQSPKYLFRKEGQNVTLSCEQNLNHDAMYWYRQDPGQGLRLIYYSQIVNDFQKGDIAEGYSVSREKKESFPLTVTSAQKNPTAFYLCASSTPPGQGLTTEAFFGQGTRLTVV.

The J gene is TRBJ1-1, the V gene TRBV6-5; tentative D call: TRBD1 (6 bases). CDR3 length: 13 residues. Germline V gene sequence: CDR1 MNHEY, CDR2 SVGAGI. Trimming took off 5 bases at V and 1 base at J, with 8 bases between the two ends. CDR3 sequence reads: CASSKTGNTEAFF. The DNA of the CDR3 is TGTGCCAGCAGTAAGACAGGGAACACTGAAGCTTTCTTT.

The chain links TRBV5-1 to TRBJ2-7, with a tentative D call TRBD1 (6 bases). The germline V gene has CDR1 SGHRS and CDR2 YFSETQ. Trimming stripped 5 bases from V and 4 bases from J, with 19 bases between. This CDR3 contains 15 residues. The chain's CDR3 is CASRFWSGVMYEQYF. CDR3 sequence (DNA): TGCGCCAGCAGGTTCTGGTCAGGGGTAATGTACGAGCAGTACTTC.

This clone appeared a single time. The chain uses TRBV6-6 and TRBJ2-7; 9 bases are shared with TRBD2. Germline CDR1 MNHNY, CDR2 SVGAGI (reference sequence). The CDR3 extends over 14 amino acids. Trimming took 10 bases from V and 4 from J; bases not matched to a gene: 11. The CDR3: CATLYSGGTYEQYF. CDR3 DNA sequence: TGTGCCACCCTCTATAGCGGGGGAACGTACGAGCAGTACTTC.

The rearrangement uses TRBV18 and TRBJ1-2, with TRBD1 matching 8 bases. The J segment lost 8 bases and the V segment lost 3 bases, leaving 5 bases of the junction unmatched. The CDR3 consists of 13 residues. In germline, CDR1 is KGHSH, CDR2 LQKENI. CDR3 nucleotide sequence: TGTGCCAGCTCACCGACAGGGGCTGAGGGCTACACCTTC. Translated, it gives CASSPTGAEGYTF.

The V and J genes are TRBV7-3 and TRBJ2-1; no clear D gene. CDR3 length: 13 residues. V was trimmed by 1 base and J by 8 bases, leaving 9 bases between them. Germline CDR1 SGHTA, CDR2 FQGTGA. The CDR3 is CASSLNPSYEQFF. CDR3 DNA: TGTGCCAGCAGCTTAAATCCCTCCTATGAGCAGTTCTTC. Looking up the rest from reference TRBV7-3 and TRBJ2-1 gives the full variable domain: GAGVSQTPSNKVTEKGKYVELRCDPISGHTALYWYRQSLGQGPEFLIYFQGTGAADDSGLPNDRFFAVRPEGSVSTLKIQRTERGDSAVYLCASSLNPSYEQFFGPGTRLTVL.

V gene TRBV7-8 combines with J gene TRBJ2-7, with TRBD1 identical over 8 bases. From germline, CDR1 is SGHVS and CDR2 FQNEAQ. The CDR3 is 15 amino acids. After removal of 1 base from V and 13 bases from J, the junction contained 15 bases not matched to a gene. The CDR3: CASSLERTGRVPPYF. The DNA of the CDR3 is TGTGCCAGCAGCTTAGAACGGACAGGGAGAGTCCCGCCCTACTTC.

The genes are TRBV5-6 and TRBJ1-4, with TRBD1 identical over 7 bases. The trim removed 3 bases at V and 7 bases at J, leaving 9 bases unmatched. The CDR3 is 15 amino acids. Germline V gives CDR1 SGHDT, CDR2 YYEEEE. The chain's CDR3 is CASSWAGTEGEKLFF. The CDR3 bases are TGTGCCAGCAGCTGGGCCGGGACAGAGGGTGAAAAACTGTTTTTT.

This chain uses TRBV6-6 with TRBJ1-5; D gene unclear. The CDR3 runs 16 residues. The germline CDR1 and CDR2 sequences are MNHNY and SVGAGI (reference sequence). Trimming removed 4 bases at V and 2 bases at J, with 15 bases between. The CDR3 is CASSSLRGGGNQPQHF. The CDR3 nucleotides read TGTGCCAGCAGTTCTCTCCGGGGTGGCGGCAATCAGCCCCAGCATTTT.